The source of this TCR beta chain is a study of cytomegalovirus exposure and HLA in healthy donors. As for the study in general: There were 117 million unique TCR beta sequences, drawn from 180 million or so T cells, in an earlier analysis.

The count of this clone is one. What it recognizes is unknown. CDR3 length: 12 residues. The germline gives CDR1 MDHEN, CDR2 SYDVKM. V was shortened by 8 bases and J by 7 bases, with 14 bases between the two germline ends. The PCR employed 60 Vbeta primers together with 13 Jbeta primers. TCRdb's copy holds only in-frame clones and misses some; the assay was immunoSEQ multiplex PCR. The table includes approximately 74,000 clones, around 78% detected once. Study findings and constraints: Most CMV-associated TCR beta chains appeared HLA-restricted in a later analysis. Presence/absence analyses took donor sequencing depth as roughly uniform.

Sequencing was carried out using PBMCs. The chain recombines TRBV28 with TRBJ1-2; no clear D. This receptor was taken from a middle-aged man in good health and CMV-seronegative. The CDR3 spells CASCGSGFGYTF. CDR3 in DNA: TGTGCCAGCTGTGGCTCGGGGTTTGGCTACACCTTC.